There are many counts of the clone carrying this T cell receptor beta chain. The antigen is not known. This entry belongs to a study of T cells in Graves' hyperthyroidism and ophthalmopathy. Those patients with uncontrolled infection, other autoimmune disease, pregnancy or lactation were excluded. Thyroid ultrasound and orbital computed tomography, with clinical symptoms and serum thyroxine and TRAb, informed diagnoses. The investigators amplified TCR beta CDR3 regions from RNA transcripts. Carried out on the TCR CDR3, a first-round RT-PCR used the HTBI primer set. TCRdb analysed the multiplex PCR reads with MiXCR anew, one entry per CDR3 protein. The data show 650,000 to 800,000 distinct CDR3 sequences, 45% seen once. The study's findings and limits: The blood repertoire included most of the expanded thyroid clonotypes above 0.001.

Germline V lookup: CDR1 KGHDR, CDR2 SFDVKD. V was clipped by 4 bases and J by 0 bases; unmatched bases: 5. The CDR3 is 15 residues long. This clonotype was obtained from an adult man with Graves' disease, either hyperthyroidism or ophthalmopathy (not recorded which). Input material: peripheral blood or thyroid tissue (not recorded which). The genes are TRBV24-1 and TRBJ2-7, with 7 bases identical to TRBD1. In DNA, the CDR3 is TGTGCCACCAGTGACAAACAGGGGATCTCCTACGAGCAGTACTTC. It is translated as CATSDKQGISYEQYF.